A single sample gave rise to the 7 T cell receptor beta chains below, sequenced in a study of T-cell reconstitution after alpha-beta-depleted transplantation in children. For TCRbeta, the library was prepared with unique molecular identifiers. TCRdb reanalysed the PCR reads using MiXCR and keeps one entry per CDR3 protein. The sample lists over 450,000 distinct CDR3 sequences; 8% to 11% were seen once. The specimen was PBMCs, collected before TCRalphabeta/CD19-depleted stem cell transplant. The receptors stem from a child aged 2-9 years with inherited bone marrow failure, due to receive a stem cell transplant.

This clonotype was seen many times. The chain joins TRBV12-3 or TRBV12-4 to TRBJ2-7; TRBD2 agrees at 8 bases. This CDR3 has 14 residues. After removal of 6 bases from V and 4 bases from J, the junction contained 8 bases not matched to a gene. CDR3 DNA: TGTGCCAGCAGCCGTTACGGACTAGCTTACGAGCAGTACTTC. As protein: CASSRYGLAYEQYF.

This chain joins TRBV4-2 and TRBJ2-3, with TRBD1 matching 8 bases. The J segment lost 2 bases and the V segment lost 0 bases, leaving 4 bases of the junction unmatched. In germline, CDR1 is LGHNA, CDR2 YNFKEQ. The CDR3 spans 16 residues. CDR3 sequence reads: CASSQEGTGPTDTQYF. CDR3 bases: TGTGCCAGCAGCCAAGAGGGGACAGGCCCCACAGATACGCAGTATTTT.

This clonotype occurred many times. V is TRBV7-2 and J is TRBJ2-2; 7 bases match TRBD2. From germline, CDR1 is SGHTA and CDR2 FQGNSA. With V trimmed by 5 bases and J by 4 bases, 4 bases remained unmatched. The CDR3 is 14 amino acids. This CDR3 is CASSQAGITGELFF. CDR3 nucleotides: TGTGCCAGCAGCCAAGCGGGGATCACCGGGGAGCTGTTTTTT.

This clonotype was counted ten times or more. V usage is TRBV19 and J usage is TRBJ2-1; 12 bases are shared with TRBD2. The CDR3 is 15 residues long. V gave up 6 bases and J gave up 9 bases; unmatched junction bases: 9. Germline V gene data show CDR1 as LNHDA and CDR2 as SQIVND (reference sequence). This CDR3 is CASRILAGGPSEQFF. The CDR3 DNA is TGTGCCAGTAGGATCCTAGCGGGAGGGCCAAGTGAGCAGTTCTTC.

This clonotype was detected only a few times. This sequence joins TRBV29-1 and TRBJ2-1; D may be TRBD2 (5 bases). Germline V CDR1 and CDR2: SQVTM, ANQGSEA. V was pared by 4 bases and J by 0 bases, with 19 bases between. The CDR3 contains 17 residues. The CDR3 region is CSVAGRGSSISYNEQFF. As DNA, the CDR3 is TGCAGCGTTGCCGGCCGGGGTAGCTCGATCTCCTACAATGAGCAGTTCTTC.

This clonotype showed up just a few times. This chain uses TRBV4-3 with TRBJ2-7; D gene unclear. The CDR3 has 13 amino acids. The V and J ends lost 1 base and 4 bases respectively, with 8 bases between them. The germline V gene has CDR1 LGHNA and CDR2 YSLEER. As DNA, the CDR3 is TGCGCCAGCAGCCAAGGAACGATATACGAGCAGTACTTC. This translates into CASSQGTIYEQYF.

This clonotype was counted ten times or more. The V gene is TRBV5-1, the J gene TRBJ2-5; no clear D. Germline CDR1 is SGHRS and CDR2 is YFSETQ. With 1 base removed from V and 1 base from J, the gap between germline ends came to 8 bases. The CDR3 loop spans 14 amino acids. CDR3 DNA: TGCGCCAGCAGCTTGTGGGCGACCCAAGAGACCCAGTACTTC. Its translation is CASSLWATQETQYF.